The clone carrying this T cell receptor beta chain showed up many times. This sample is drawn from a study of low-dose radiotherapy and immunotherapy resistance in tumors. Regarding time point: before trial treatment. Germline V gene sequence: CDR1 LGHNA, CDR2 YNFKEQ. Trimming took 4 bases from V and 2 from J; bases not matched to a gene: 6. This CDR3 has 15 amino acids. First-strand cDNA relied on TRAV- and TRBV-specific primers spanning alpha and beta chains. The authors ran about 18 PCR cycles to amplify TCRs with a constant-region primer and V-primer adapter. TCRdb fed the reads into MiXCR, producing one record per CDR3 protein. The table lists 70,000 to 95,000 distinct CDR3 sequences, roughly 19% of them singletons.

This sequence joins TRBV4-2 and TRBJ2-7; 9 bases line up with TRBD2. The specimen was PBMCs, collected before treatment. The TCR sequence derives from a male donor with prostate cancer. CDR3 coding DNA: TGTGCCAGCAGCCGCCCCGGCGGGGGGGCCTACGAGCAGTACTTC. Amino acids: CASSRPGGGAYEQYF.